This record concerns one T cell receptor beta chain sequence. The antigen is unknown. The data were obtained in a study of identical twins. Study-wide points: Zero-insertion analyses could be partly confounded by invariant MAIT and iNKT cells. Modeled out-of-frame TCR alpha sharing in monozygotic twins fell below observed levels. The study based its conclusions on cross-sectional statistical analysis and did not follow the same donors. For out-of-frame beta sequences, excess twin sharing was weaker.

TCRdb called the 5' RACE reads again in MiXCR, with one record for every CDR3 protein. The repertoire holds about 500,000 distinct CDR3 sequences, with over 11% as singletons. V gave up 0 bases and J gave up 15 bases; unmatched junction bases: 19. Germline values: CDR1 LGHNA, CDR2 YSLEER. The CDR3 covers 17 residues. These same records also appear under a second study, on yellow fever vaccine responses in identical twins.

V is TRBV4-3 and J is TRBJ2-1, with 8 bases matching TRBD2. Sequenced material: CD4+ T cells sorted from blood. The receptor's source is a young woman in good health. CDR3 nucleotides: TGCGCCAGCAGCCAAGATCTAAGTTCATACGGACTAGCCTTTCCGTTCTTC. Protein product: CASSQDLSSYGLAFPFF.